This T cell receptor (beta chain) is drawn from a study of blood T cell repertoires in COVID-19 (TCRdb year 2020). With regard to the full study: Samples covering the acute and convalescent phases of COVID-19 were provided by collaborators in the United States, Italy and Spain. The material from the prospective study consisted of cDNA or gDNA derived from T cells, B-cell-depleted T cells, or PBMCs. Subjects who had been exposed to COVID-19, were actively infected with it, or had recovered from it provided the deeply sampled blood TCRbeta repertoires that made up the dataset. The repertoires were released in a freely available public database meant as a resource for research on the immune response to SARS-CoV-2. The samples were drawn from the first 160 participants of the ongoing ImmuneRACE study and from some 1,300 subjects provided by 6 global collaborators. Nearly every sample came with metadata listing a de-identified subject ID, COVID-19 status, age in years and sex. Where available, HLA class I and class II types were taken from metadata supplied by the sample provider and were not determined by assay-based typing.

V is trimmed back by 1 base and J by 5 bases, and the junction contains 9 bases that no gene match accounts for. CDR3 length: 17 amino acids, cysteine to phenylalanine. This entry keeps only the CDR3 DNA: 51 bases, framed from base 1. From a lookup of the germline V gene, CDR1 and CDR2 are SGHTA and FQGNSA. The collaborating institutions used their own protocols to collect whole blood in K2EDTA tubes. Collaborator samples were shipped for TCRbeta analysis as frozen whole blood, isolated PBMCs, or DNA extracted from either sample type. Results the study describes overall, beyond this receptor: Clinical and demographic metadata were provided uncurated, with the amount varying by source and participant.

The immunoSEQ Assay, a bias-controlled multiplex PCR, was used to amplify TCRbeta CDR3 regions from genomic DNA. The source study handled its data this way. Nucleated cell counts per sample were estimated from amplification of reference gene primers within the assay. To quantify the absolute abundance of each unique TCRbeta CDR3 rearrangement, sequence reads were collapsed and filtered. Productive Simpson clonality was computed per sample as the square root of Simpson's diversity index over productive rearrangements. TCRdb retrieved this table from immuneACCESS and kept in-frame rearrangements only. Not all clones are present; in checked studies, unresolved V genes account for under half, and no reason is known for the remainder. D and trimming come from the DNA, and the V and J calls and clone size come from that table. The sample table shows 75,000 to 100,000 clones, and around 75% are seen once. The leading ten clones occupy around 24% of the sample.

Of note for this clone: Its antigen is not yet known. No much larger clonotype is one base removed from it; base qualities were not supplied.

Specimen: peripheral blood. The TCR comes from a man between 65 and 79 years old with acute or convalescent COVID-19. This sequence uses TRBV7-2 and TRBJ2-2; 8 nucleotides in the junction match TRBD2. The CDR3 region: CASSLEAAGGQTGELFF. The base sequence is TGTGCCAGCAGCTTAGAGGCGGCGGGAGGACAAACCGGGGAGCTGTTTTTT. With all but the CDR3 taken from the reference TRBV7-2 and TRBJ2-2 genes, the full variable domain is: GAGVSQSPSNKVTEKGKDVELRCDPISGHTALYWYRQSLGQGLEFLIYFQGNSAPDKSGLPSDRFSAERTGGSVSTLTIQRTQQEDSAVYLCASSLEAAGGQTGELFFGEGSRLTVL.